The T cell receptor (beta chain) described here comes from a study of T cells in Graves' hyperthyroidism and ophthalmopathy. PBMCs were obtained from 10 ml fresh peripheral blood. RNA transcripts yielded amplified TCR beta CDR3 regions. The TCR CDR3 was amplified in a first-round RT-PCR using the HTBI primer set. TCRdb called the multiplex PCR reads again in MiXCR, with one record for every CDR3 protein. The data show around 350,000 distinct CDR3 sequences, approximately 14% seen once. Per the germline V gene, CDR1 is MNHNS and CDR2 is SASEGT. The V end lost 6 bases, the J end lost 0 bases, and 30 bases lay between the germline ends. This CDR3 has 22 residues.

The sequenced material came from blood. The chain links TRBV6-1 to TRBJ1-6, with a weak D call TRBD1 (5 bases). The clonotype originates from a woman aged 25 to 39 with Graves' ophthalmopathy. CDR3 protein: CASSRQPPGPISVSSYNSPLHF. The CDR3 DNA reads as TGTGCCAGCAGCCGTCAACCCCCGGGACCAATATCGGTTAGCTCCTATAATTCACCCCTCCACTTT.